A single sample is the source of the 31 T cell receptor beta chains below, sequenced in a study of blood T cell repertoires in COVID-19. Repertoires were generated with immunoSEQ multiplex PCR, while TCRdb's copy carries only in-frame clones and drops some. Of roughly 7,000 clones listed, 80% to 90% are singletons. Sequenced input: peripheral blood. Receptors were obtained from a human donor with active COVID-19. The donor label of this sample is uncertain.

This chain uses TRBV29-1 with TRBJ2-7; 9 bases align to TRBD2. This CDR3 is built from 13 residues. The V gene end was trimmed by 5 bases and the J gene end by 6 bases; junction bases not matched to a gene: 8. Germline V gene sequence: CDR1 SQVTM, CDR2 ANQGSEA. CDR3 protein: CSVRPGLASEQYF. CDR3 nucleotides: TGCAGCGTTCGGCCGGGACTAGCATCCGAGCAGTACTTC.

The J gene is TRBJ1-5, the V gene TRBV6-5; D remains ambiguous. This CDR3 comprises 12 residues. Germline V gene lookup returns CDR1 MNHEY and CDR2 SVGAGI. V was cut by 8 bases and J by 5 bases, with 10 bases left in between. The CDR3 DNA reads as TGTGCCAGCGGGTGGCGGGATCAGCCCCAGCATTTT. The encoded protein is CASGWRDQPQHF.

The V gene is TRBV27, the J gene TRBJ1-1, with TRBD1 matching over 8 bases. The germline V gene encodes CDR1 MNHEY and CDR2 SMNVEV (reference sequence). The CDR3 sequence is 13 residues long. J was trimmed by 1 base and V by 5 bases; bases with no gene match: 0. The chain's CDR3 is CASSGQGNTEAFF. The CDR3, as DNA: TGTGCCAGCAGTGGACAGGGGAACACTGAAGCTTTCTTT.

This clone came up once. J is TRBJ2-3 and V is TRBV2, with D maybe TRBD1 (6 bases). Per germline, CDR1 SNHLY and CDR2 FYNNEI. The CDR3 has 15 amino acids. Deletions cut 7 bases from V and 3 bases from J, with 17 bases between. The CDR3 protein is CASINNRVVTDTQYF. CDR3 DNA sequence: TGTGCCAGCATAAATAACAGGGTGGTGACAGATACGCAGTATTTT.

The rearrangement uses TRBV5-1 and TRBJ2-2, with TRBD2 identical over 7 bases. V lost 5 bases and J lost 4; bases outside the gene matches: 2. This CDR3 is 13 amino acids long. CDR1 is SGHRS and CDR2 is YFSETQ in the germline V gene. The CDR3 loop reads CASRREVTGELFF. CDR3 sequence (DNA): TGCGCCAGCAGACGGGAGGTCACCGGGGAGCTGTTTTTT.

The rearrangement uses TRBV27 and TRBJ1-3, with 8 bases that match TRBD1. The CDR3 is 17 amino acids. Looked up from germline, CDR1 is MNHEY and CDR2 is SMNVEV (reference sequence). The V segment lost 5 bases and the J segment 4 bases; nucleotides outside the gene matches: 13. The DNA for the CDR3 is TGTGCCAGCAGTCCACTTGGACAGGGCAGTTCCGGAAACACCATATATTTT. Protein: CASSPLGQGSSGNTIYF.

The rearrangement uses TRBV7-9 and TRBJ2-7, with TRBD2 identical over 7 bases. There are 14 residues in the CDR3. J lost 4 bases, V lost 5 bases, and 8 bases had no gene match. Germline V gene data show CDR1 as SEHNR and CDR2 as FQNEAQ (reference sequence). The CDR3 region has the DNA TGTGCCAGCAGCCCGCATTTAGCGGGTTACGAGCAGTACTTC. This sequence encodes CASSPHLAGYEQYF. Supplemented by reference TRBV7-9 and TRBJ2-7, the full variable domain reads DTGVSQNPRHKITKRGQNVTFRCDPISEHNRLYWYRQTLGQGPEFLTYFQNEAQLEKSRLLSDRFSAERPKGSFSTLEIQRTEQGDSAMYLCASSPHLAGYEQYFGPGTRLTVT.

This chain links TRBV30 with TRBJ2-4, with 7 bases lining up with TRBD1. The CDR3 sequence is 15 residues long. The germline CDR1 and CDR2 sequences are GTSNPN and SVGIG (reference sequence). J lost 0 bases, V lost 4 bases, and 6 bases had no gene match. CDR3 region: CAWTRDSLAKNIQYF. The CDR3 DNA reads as TGTGCCTGGACCCGGGACAGCCTAGCCAAAAACATTCAGTACTTC.

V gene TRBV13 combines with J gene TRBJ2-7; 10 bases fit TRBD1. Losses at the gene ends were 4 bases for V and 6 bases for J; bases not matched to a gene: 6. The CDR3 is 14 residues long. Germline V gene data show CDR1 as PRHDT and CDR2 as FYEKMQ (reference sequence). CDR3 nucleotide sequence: TGTGCCAGCAGCTATCGGACAGGGGGTGTCGAGCAGTACTTC. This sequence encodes CASSYRTGGVEQYF.

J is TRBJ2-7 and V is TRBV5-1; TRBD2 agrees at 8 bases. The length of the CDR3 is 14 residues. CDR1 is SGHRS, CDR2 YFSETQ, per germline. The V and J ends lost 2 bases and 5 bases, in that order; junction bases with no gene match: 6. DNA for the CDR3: TGCGCCAGCAGCTTACCCAGCGGGAGAGACGAGCAGTACTTC. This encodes CASSLPSGRDEQYF.

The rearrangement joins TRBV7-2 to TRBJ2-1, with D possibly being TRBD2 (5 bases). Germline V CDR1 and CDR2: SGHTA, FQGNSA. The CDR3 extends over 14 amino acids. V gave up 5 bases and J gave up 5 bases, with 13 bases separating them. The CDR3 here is CASSPRTFNNEQFF. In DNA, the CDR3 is TGTGCCAGCAGCCCCCGGACTTTTAACAATGAGCAGTTCTTC.

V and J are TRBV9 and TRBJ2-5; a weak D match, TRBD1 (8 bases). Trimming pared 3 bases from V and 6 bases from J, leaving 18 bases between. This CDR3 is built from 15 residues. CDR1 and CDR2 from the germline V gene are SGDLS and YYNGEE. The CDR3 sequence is CASSASGQGGQTQYF. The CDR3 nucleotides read TGTGCCAGCAGCGCTAGCGGACAGGGAGGGCAGACCCAGTACTTC.

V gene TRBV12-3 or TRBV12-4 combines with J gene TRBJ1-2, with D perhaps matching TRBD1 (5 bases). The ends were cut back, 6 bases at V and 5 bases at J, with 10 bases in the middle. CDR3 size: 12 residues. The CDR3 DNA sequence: TGTGCCAGCAGCTCTCGGGGGTATGGCTACACCTTC. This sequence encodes CASSSRGYGYTF.

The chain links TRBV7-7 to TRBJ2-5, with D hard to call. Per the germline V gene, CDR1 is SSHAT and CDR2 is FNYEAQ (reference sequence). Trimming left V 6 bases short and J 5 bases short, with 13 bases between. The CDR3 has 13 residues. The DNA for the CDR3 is TGTGCCAGCAGTCAGACACGGTCGGAGACCCAGTACTTC. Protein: CASSQTRSETQYF.

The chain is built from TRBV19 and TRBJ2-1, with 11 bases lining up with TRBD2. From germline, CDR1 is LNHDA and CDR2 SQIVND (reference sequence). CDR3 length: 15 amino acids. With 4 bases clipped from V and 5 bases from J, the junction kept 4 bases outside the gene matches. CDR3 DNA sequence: TGTGCCAGTAGTACTTTAGCGGGAGGGGACAATGAGCAGTTCTTC. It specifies CASSTLAGGDNEQFF.

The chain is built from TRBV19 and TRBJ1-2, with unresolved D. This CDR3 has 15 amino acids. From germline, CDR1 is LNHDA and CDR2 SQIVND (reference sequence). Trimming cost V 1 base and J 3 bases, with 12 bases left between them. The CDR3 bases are TGTGCCAGTAGTATAGGTGGAGAGGGATACTATGGCTACACCTTC. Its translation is CASSIGGEGYYGYTF.

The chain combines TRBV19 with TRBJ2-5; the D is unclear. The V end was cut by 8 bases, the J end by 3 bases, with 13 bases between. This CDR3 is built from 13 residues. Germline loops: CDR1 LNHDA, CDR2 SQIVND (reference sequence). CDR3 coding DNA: TGTGCCAGTCGGCGTGGAGCCAAAGAGACCCAGTACTTC. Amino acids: CASRRGAKETQYF.

As DNA, the CDR3 is TGTGCCAGCAGCCAAGAAACAGCAGGCGTTTATGGCTACACCTTC. This translates into CASSQETAGVYGYTF. The J gene is TRBJ1-2, the V gene TRBV3-1 (or the pseudogene TRBV3-2); D unclear. Trimming removed 0 bases from V and 5 bases from J, with 13 bases in between. The germline CDR1 and CDR2 sequences are LGHDT and YNNKEL (reference sequence). The CDR3 has 15 residues.

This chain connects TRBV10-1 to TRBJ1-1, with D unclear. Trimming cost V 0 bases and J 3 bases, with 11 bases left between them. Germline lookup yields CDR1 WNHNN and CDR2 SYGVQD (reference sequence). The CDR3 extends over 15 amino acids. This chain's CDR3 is CASSESGGVYTEAFF. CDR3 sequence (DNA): TGCGCCAGCAGTGAGTCGGGCGGGGTTTACACTGAAGCTTTCTTT.

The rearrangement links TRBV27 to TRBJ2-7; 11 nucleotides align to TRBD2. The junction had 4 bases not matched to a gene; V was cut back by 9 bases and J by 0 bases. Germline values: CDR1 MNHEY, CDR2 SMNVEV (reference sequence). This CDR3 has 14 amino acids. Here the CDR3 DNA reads TGTGCCAGAAGTGGGACTAGCGGCTCCTACGAGCAGTACTTC. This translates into CARSGTSGSYEQYF.

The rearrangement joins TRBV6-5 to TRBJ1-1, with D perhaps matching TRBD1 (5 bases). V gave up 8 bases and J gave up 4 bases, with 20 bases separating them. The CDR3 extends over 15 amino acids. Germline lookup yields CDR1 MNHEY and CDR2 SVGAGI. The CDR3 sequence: CASGMRLTRGTEAFF. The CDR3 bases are TGTGCCAGCGGTATGCGGTTAACAAGGGGCACTGAAGCTTTCTTT.

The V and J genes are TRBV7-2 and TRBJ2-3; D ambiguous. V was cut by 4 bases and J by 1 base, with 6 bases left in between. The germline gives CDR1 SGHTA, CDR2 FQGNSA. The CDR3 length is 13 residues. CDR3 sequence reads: CASSSVRTDTQYF. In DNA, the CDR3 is TGTGCCAGCAGCTCGGTTCGCACAGATACGCAGTATTTT.

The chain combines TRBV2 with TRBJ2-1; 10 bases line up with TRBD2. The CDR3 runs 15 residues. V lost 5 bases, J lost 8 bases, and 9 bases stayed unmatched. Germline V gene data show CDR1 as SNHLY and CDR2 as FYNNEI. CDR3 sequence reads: CASSISGRQNYEQFF. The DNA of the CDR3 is TGTGCCAGCAGTATTAGCGGGAGGCAAAACTATGAGCAGTTCTTC.

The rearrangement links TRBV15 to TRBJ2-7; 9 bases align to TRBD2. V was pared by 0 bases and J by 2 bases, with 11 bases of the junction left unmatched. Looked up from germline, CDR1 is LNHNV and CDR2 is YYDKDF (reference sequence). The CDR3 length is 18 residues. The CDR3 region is CATSRDLLAGRFAYEQYF. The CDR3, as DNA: TGTGCCACCAGCAGAGATCTCCTAGCGGGAAGGTTCGCCTACGAGCAGTACTTC.

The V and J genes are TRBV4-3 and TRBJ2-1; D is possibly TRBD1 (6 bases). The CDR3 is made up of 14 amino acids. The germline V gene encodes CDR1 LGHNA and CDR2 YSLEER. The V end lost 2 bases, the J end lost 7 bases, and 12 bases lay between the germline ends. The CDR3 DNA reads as TGCGCCAGCAGCCAACAGGGGAAGGGAAATGAGCAGTTCTTC. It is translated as CASSQQGKGNEQFF.

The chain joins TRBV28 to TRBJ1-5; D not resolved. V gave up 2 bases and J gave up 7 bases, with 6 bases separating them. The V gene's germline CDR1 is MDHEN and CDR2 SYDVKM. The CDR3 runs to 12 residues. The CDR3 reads CASSLGGQPQHF. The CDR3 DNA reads TGTGCCAGCAGTTTAGGAGGACAGCCCCAGCATTTT.

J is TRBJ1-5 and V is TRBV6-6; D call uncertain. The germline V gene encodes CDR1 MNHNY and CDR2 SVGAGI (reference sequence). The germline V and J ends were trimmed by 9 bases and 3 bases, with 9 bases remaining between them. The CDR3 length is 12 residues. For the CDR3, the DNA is TGTGCCAGTGCGGCGGTCAATCAGCCCCAGCATTTT. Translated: CASAAVNQPQHF.

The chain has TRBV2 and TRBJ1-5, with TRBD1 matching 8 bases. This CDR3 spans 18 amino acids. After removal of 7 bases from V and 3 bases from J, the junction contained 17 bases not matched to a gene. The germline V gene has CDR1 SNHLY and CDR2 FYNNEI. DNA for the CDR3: TGTGCCAGCATTTGCAGTCGGACAGGGAAAGTAAACAATCAGCCCCAGCATTTT. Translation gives CASICSRTGKVNNQPQHF. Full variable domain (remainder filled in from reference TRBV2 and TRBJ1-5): EPEVTQTPSHQVTQMGQEVILRCVPISNHLYFYWYRQILGQKVEFLVSFYNNEISEKSEIFDDQFSVERPDGSNFTLKIRSTKLEDSAMYFCASICSRTGKVNNQPQHFGDGTRLSIL.

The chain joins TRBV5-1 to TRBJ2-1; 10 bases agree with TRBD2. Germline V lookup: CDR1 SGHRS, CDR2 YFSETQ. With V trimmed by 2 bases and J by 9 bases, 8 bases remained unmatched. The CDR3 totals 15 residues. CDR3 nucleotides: TGCGCCAGCAGCTTTTCCCAGCGGGGGGGCCTTGAGCAGTTCTTC. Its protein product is CASSFSQRGGLEQFF.

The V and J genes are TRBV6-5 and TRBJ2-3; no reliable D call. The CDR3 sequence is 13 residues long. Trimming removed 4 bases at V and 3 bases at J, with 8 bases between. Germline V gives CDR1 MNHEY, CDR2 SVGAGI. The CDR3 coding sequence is TGTGCCAGCAGTTCTAGGATTACAGATACGCAGTATTTT. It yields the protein CASSSRITDTQYF.

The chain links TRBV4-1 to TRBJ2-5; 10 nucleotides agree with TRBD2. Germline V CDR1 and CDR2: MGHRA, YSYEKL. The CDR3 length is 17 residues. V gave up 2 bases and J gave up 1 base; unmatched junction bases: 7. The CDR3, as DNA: TGCGCCAGCAGCCAATACTATAGCGGGAGGCCCCAAGAGACCCAGTACTTC. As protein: CASSQYYSGRPQETQYF.